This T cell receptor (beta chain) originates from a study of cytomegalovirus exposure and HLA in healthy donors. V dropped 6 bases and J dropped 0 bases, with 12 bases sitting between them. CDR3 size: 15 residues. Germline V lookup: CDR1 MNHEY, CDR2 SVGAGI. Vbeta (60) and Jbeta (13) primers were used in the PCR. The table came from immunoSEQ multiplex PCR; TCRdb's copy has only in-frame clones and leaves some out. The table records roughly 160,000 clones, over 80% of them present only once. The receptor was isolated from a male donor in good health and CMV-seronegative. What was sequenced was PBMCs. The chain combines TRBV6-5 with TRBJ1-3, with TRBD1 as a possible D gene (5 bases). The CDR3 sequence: CASRAGPFSGNTIYF. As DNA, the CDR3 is TGTGCCAGCAGGGCGGGGCCCTTCTCTGGAAACACCATATATTTT.